The entry below gives a single TCR beta chain sequence along with its context. The antigen is unknown. This sample was taken from a study of OX40 agonist ivuxolimab in advanced cancers. About the research overall: Ivuxolimab doses were 0.01, 0.1, 0.3, 1.5, 3 or 10 mg/kg every 2 weeks.

Profiling relied on immunoSEQ multiplex PCR, and the TCRdb table lists in-frame clones only, not all of them. This sample has around 35,000 clones, with 81% found just once. Study-wide results and caveats: Some nonresponders also had low normalized T-cell clonal expansion.

V lost 4 bases to trimming and J lost 1 base, with 7 bases between them. This CDR3 region has 13 residues. This specimen consisted of CD4+ or CD8+ T cells sorted from blood, obtained in a trial of the OX40 agonist ivuxolimab. The TCR comes from an adult with an advanced solid tumor such as melanoma, head and neck, liver or kidney cancer. The chain joins TRBV7-1 to TRBJ1-1; D unresolved. TRBV7-1 is treated as an ORF (open reading frame) with a function not yet certain. CDR3: CASSWAGNTEAFF. The DNA of the CDR3 is TGTGCCAGCAGCTGGGCAGGGAACACTGAAGCTTTCTTT.